This TCR beta chain was recorded in a study of T-cell reconstitution after alpha-beta-depleted transplantation in children. Points from the study as a whole: The origin of alpha-beta T cells about two months after transplant was reportedly several hundred expanded graft clones. Some patients' high day-60 TCRbeta diversity was attributed to recipient cells surviving conditioning. T-cell numbers and diversity one year post-transplant derived largely from freshly generated T cells.

Construction of the TCRbeta library involved unique molecular identifiers. TCRdb reanalysed the PCR reads using MiXCR and keeps one entry per CDR3 protein. Here the sample spans a few hundred thousand distinct CDR3 sequences, 25% to 30% being singletons. The ends were cut back, 0 bases at V and 15 bases at J, with 16 bases in the middle. Germline-derived CDR1 and CDR2 are SGHNT and YYREEE (reference sequence). CDR3 length: 13 amino acids. With regard to this clonotype: Antigen: not known.

The sequences come from PBMCs, collected before TCRalphabeta/CD19-depleted stem cell transplant. This receptor was taken from a boy younger than two with Wiskott-Aldrich syndrome, due to receive a stem cell transplant. This rearrangement joins TRBV5-4 to TRBJ2-1; D may correspond to TRBD1 or TRBD2 (6 bases each). CDR3 coding DNA: TGTGCCAGCAGCTTGGTAGGGGGGAATAAGCTGTTCTTC. Amino acids: CASSLVGGNKLFF.